The next 29 T cell receptor beta chains were all read from a single sample in a study of long-term antiretroviral therapy in people with HIV. At survey level, the immunoSEQ assay was run in its v3.0 version. Here immunoSEQ multiplex PCR was the method, and the copy in TCRdb shows in-frame clones only, minus some. Of just over 20,000 clones in the sample, approximately 84% were seen once. The source material was unsorted PBMCs, sampled 0.5 years after starting antiretroviral therapy. The source is a man aged 18 to 35 with HIV.

This CDR3 reads CASSFGSTEQYF. The CDR3 nucleotides read TGTGCCAGCAGCTTTGGATCGACAGAGCAGTACTTC. This rearrangement joins TRBV5-6 to TRBJ2-7; D is uncertain. Germline CDR1 is SGHDT and CDR2 is YYEEEE. With 2 bases removed from V and 7 bases from J, the gap between germline ends came to 10 bases. This CDR3 region has 12 residues.

The CDR3 loop is CASSPLTGNTDTQYF. In DNA form, the CDR3 reads TGTGCCAGCAGCCCCCTAACGGGGAACACAGATACGCAGTATTTT. The chain carries TRBV4-2 and TRBJ2-3; possibly TRBD2 for D (5 bases). The length of the CDR3 is 15 residues. Germline CDR1 and CDR2: LGHNA and YNFKEQ. Trimming removed 4 bases at V and 2 bases at J, with 13 bases between.

The gene calls are TRBV18 and TRBJ2-5, with TRBD2 matching over 13 bases. The CDR3 extends over 17 amino acids. After removal of 1 base from V and 0 bases from J, the junction contained 2 bases not matched to a gene. Per the germline V gene, CDR1 is KGHSH and CDR2 is LQKENI. The CDR3 bases are TGTGCCAGCTCACCACGACTAGCGGGGGGCCACCAAGAGACCCAGTACTTC. This translates into CASSPRLAGGHQETQYF.

The chain links TRBV6-4 to TRBJ2-3; D is possibly TRBD2 (6 bases). CDR1 is MRHNA, CDR2 SNTAGT, per germline. The CDR3 runs to 15 residues. Trimming shortened V by 4 bases and J by 2 bases, and 13 bases separated the two germline ends. This CDR3 is CASSVGGELTDTQYF. The CDR3, as DNA: TGTGCCAGCAGTGTGGGGGGAGAGCTCACAGATACGCAGTATTTT.

The rearrangement uses TRBV7-9 and TRBJ2-7, with D perhaps assigned TRBD1 or TRBD2 (5 bases each). This CDR3 spans 15 amino acids. CDR1 is SEHNR, CDR2 FQNEAQ, per germline (reference sequence). V was cut by 1 base and J by 3 bases, with 13 bases left in between. The CDR3 DNA follows: TGTGCCAGCAGCTTAGAGGGACGTGCAATCTACGAGCAGTACTTC. It is translated as CASSLEGRAIYEQYF.

The chain links TRBV19 to TRBJ1-1, with unresolved D. This CDR3 region has 14 residues. Trimming cost V 4 bases and J 6 bases, with 15 bases left between them. Per the germline V gene, CDR1 is LNHDA and CDR2 is SQIVND (reference sequence). CDR3 in DNA: TGTGCCAGTAGTACCGGACTCCTGGCCGCTGAAGCTTTCTTT. It codes for CASSTGLLAAEAFF.

The CDR3, as DNA: TGCGCCAGCAGCTCGGATTCGGGCATGGAAGCTTTCTTT. Its translation is CASSSDSGMEAFF. The J gene is TRBJ1-1, the V gene TRBV5-1; D is ambiguous. The CDR3 extends over 13 amino acids. Germline V lookup: CDR1 SGHRS, CDR2 YFSETQ. Trimming took off 3 bases at V and 8 bases at J, with 14 bases between the two ends.

This sequence joins TRBV28 and TRBJ1-2; D remains ambiguous. The CDR3 has 14 residues. The germline CDR1 and CDR2 sequences are MDHEN and SYDVKM. The germline V and J ends were trimmed by 1 base and 4 bases, with 10 bases remaining between them. This CDR3 is CASSLSDPSYGYTF. CDR3 nucleotide sequence: TGTGCCAGCAGTTTATCTGACCCCTCCTATGGCTACACCTTC.

J is TRBJ2-7 and V is TRBV19, with 10 bases aligning to TRBD2. The CDR3 sequence is 16 residues long. The germline V gene encodes CDR1 LNHDA and CDR2 SQIVND (reference sequence). V gave up 4 bases and J gave up 2 bases; unmatched junction bases: 8. The CDR3 protein is CASSTIGTSVTYEQYF. As DNA, the CDR3 is TGTGCCAGTAGTACGATCGGGACTAGCGTAACCTACGAGCAGTACTTC.

V is TRBV4-1 and J is TRBJ1-1, with 8 bases fitting TRBD1. V lost 3 bases to trimming and J lost 6 bases; unmatched junction nucleotides: 6. CDR3 length: 14 residues. The germline V gene encodes CDR1 MGHRA and CDR2 YSYEKL. CDR3 protein: CASSQRQGFSEAFF. The DNA for the CDR3 is TGCGCCAGCAGCCAGCGACAGGGGTTCTCTGAAGCTTTCTTT.

The sample holds a few counts of this clone. The chain links TRBV19 to TRBJ1-5; D gene ambiguous. The V gene's germline CDR1 is LNHDA and CDR2 SQIVND (reference sequence). The ends were cut back, 3 bases at V and 4 bases at J, with 4 bases in the middle. CDR3 length equals 12 residues. CDR3 region: CASSMRNQPQHF. CDR3 nucleotide sequence: TGTGCCAGTAGTATGAGAAATCAGCCCCAGCATTTT.

This sequence joins TRBV10-3 and TRBJ2-5, with 7 bases lining up with TRBD1. The CDR3 has 15 residues. The junction had 5 bases not matched to a gene; V was cut back by 2 bases and J by 2 bases. Germline assignment: CDR1 ENHRY and CDR2 SYGVKD. CDR3 region: CAISETGTVQETQYF. CDR3 DNA: TGTGCCATCAGTGAGACCGGGACAGTACAAGAGACCCAGTACTTC.

This sequence joins TRBV5-6 and TRBJ1-1; TRBD1 might be the D (6 bases). CDR3 length equals 16 residues. V was clipped by 4 bases and J by 8 bases, with 24 bases between them. CDR1 SGHDT and CDR2 YYEEEE come from the germline V gene. CDR3 coding DNA: TGTGCCAGCAGCCAAATGCGAAACCAAGTAGGGACAGAAGCTTTCTTT. Translated: CASSQMRNQVGTEAFF.

The chain recombines TRBV6-6 with TRBJ1-3; D might be TRBD1 (6 bases). CDR1 and CDR2 (germline): MNHNY, SVGAGI (reference sequence). CDR3 length: 14 residues. Trimming pared 7 bases from V and 4 bases from J, leaving 14 bases between. CDR3 protein: CASIGAGVGNTIYF. Written as DNA, the CDR3 is TGTGCCAGCATCGGTGCAGGGGTGGGAAACACCATATATTTT.

The V and J genes are TRBV25-1 and TRBJ2-5; the match to TRBD1 covers 9 bases. The CDR3 runs to 13 residues. V shed 6 bases, J shed 3 bases, and the junction held 2 bases outside the gene matches. Germline assignment: CDR1 MGHDK and CDR2 SYGVNS. As DNA, the CDR3 is TGTGCCAGCAGAGGGGACAGGGAAGAGACCCAGTACTTC. Protein product: CASRGDREETQYF. The complete variable domain, with remaining parts taken from reference TRBV25-1 and TRBJ2-5, reads EADIYQTPRYLVIGTGKKITLECSQTMGHDKMYWYQQDPGMELHLIHYSYGVNSTEKGDLSSESTVSRIRTEHFPLTLESARPSHTSQYLCASRGDREETQYFGPGTRLLVL.

V usage is TRBV15 and J usage is TRBJ1-2, with D uncertain. This CDR3 comprises 13 residues. Germline-derived CDR1 and CDR2 are LNHNV and YYDKDF (reference sequence). The V end lost 0 bases, the J end lost 8 bases, and 10 bases lay between the germline ends. CDR3 nucleotides: TGTGCCACCAGCAGAGATTCCGGAGGGGGCTACACCTTC. Translation gives CATSRDSGGGYTF.

The rearrangement uses TRBV28 and TRBJ2-1; D remains unclear. The CDR3 has 12 amino acids. The germline gives CDR1 MDHEN, CDR2 SYDVKM. Trimming removed 2 bases at V and 5 bases at J, with 4 bases between. CDR3 nucleotide sequence: TGTGCCAGCAGTTTAGGGAACAATGAGCAGTTCTTC. It translates to CASSLGNNEQFF.

The table lists this clone with a few counts. The DNA for the CDR3 is TGCAGCGTCAGGGACGGCGAGCAGTACTTC. This codes for CSVRDGEQYF. The chain couples TRBV29-1 to TRBJ2-7, with D perhaps matching TRBD1 or TRBD2 (5 bases each). Germline values: CDR1 SQVTM, CDR2 ANQGSEA. This CDR3 has 10 amino acids. V was trimmed by 6 bases and J by 6 bases, leaving 9 bases between them.

The chain uses TRBV2 and TRBJ2-1, with a weak D call TRBD2 (6 bases). The CDR3 spans 13 residues. V was clipped by 4 bases and J by 6 bases, with 10 bases between them. The germline gives CDR1 SNHLY, CDR2 FYNNEI. For the CDR3, the DNA is TGTGCCAGCAGTGGGGGGGTGGCCAATGAGCAGTTCTTC. Its protein is CASSGGVANEQFF.

V gene TRBV7-9 combines with J gene TRBJ1-6, with TRBD1 matching 7 bases. CDR3 length: 17 amino acids. The germline V gene has CDR1 SEHNR and CDR2 FQNEAQ (reference sequence). With V trimmed by 7 bases and J by 9 bases, 18 bases remained unmatched. The CDR3 spells CASTHGDRGRSGSPLHF. CDR3 DNA sequence: TGTGCCAGCACCCACGGGGATAGGGGGCGGTCTGGTTCACCCCTCCACTTT.

This chain uses TRBV11-1 with TRBJ1-1; no clear D gene. Trimming took off 5 bases at V and 0 bases at J, with 13 bases between the two ends. Germline V CDR1 and CDR2: SGHAT, FQDESV (reference sequence). CDR3 length: 15 residues. The CDR3 spells CASSPYVGMNTEAFF. Here the CDR3 DNA reads TGTGCCAGCAGCCCTTATGTGGGTATGAACACTGAAGCTTTCTTT.

This clone was seen only once. The V gene is TRBV2, the J gene TRBJ1-3, with D perhaps TRBD1 (6 bases). CDR1 is SNHLY, CDR2 FYNNEI, per germline. This CDR3 comprises 15 residues. Trimming took off 2 bases at V and 0 bases at J, with 8 bases between the two ends. CDR3 DNA sequence: TGTGCCAGCAGTGAATGGACAGCCTCTGGAAACACCATATATTTT. This codes for CASSEWTASGNTIYF.

This clone was seen a handful of times. The chain is built from TRBV11-2 and TRBJ1-2; TRBD1 matches 9 bases. J was trimmed by 8 bases and V by 4 bases; bases with no gene match: 14. The length of the CDR3 is 16 residues. CDR1 and CDR2 (germline): SGHAT, FQNNGV. CDR3 sequence (DNA): TGTGCCAGCAGCTCTTTCAATCACAGGGGGCGTTGGGGCTACACCTTC. Its translation: CASSSFNHRGRWGYTF. The entire variable domain, with the rest obtained from reference TRBV11-2 and TRBJ1-2, is as follows: EAGVAQSPRYKIIEKRQSVAFWCNPISGHATLYWYQQILGQGPKLLIQFQNNGVVDDSQLPKDRFSAERLKGVDSTLKIQPAKLEDSAVYLCASSSFNHRGRWGYTFGSGTRLTVV.

V gene TRBV6-6 combines with J gene TRBJ2-5; D remains unclear. Germline V gives CDR1 MNHNY, CDR2 SVGAGI (reference sequence). The CDR3 runs 14 residues. The V end lost 4 bases, the J end lost 2 bases, and 11 bases lay between the germline ends. In nucleotides, the CDR3 is TGTGCCAGCAGTTGGGGTCCAGAACAAGAGACCCAGTACTTC. Its protein product is CASSWGPEQETQYF.

This clone occurred once. The rearrangement uses TRBV29-1 and TRBJ2-1, with TRBD2 as a possible D gene (6 bases). Germline assignment: CDR1 SQVTM and CDR2 ANQGSEA. Trimming pared 1 base from V and 5 bases from J, leaving 9 bases between. The CDR3 runs 13 residues. As DNA, the CDR3 is TGCAGCGTTGAAGGCGGGGTTGACAATGAGCAGTTCTTC. Its protein is CSVEGGVDNEQFF.

This clone turned up a few times. This chain uses TRBV7-9 with TRBJ1-1; weak D call: TRBD1 (6 bases). This CDR3 contains 15 residues. V lost 3 bases and J 11 bases, leaving 22 bases between the germline ends. The germline V gene has CDR1 SEHNR and CDR2 FQNEAQ (reference sequence). CDR3 region: CASSLGENNRDGAFF. CDR3 in DNA: TGTGCCAGCAGCTTGGGCGAAAACAACAGGGATGGGGCTTTCTTT.

This clone was detected only once. The chain employs TRBV2 and TRBJ2-1; TRBD2 might be the D (6 bases). Per germline, CDR1 SNHLY and CDR2 FYNNEI. The CDR3 has 12 residues. The V end was cut by 7 bases, the J end by 9 bases, with 13 bases between. Written as DNA, the CDR3 is TGTGCCAGCATGAGGGAGGAGACTGAGCAGTTCTTC. It yields the protein CASMREETEQFF.

The chain links TRBV10-3 to TRBJ1-5; D possibly corresponds to TRBD1 (6 bases). This CDR3 region has 12 residues. Germline V gene sequence: CDR1 ENHRY, CDR2 SYGVKD. Deletions cut 5 bases from V and 6 bases from J, with 8 bases between. This CDR3 reads CAISTGSQPQHF. The DNA for the CDR3 is TGTGCCATCAGTACAGGGAGTCAGCCCCAGCATTTT.

DNA for the CDR3: TGTGCCAGCAGCCAAGATGGTAGCGGGGGGCCGTATTGGGACAATGAGCAGTTCTTC. Translation: CASSQDGSGGPYWDNEQFF. V usage is TRBV14 and J usage is TRBJ2-1, with 10 bases that match TRBD2. The V gene's germline CDR1 is SGHDN and CDR2 FVKESK. Trimming removed 0 bases from V and 5 bases from J; junction bases left unmatched: 13. The CDR3 consists of 19 residues.